These 8 T cell receptor beta chains came from one sample sequenced in a study of blood T cell repertoires in COVID-19 (dated by TCRdb to 2019 to 2021). The library was generated by the immunoSEQ multiplex PCR assay. The clones in this table, taken by TCRdb from immuneACCESS, are in-frame only. Not every clone is retained; where verified, under half of the shortfall comes from an unresolved V gene, and the cause of the rest is unknown. Here the sample has some 80,000 clones; more than 75% occur a single time. The ten largest clones take up 7% to 9% of the sample. Sequencing used peripheral blood. The receptor set was obtained from a human donor in a cohort sampled during active COVID-19.

The rearrangement joins TRBV4-2 to TRBJ1-4, with 7 bases matching TRBD1. The germline gives CDR1 LGHNA, CDR2 YNFKEQ. This CDR3 spans 15 amino acids. V was pared by 3 bases and J by 7 bases, with 8 bases of the junction left unmatched. The CDR3 nucleotides read TGTGCCAGCAGCCAGATTCAGGGGGGTGCTGAAAAACTGTTTTTT. Translating gives CASSQIQGGAEKLFF.

The chain couples TRBV7-9 to TRBJ1-4; TRBD1 agrees at 9 bases. CDR3 size: 15 residues. Germline V gene sequence: CDR1 SEHNR, CDR2 FQNEAQ (reference sequence). Unmatched junction bases numbered 5, after V lost 5 bases and J lost 4 bases. CDR3: CASSKGQGLNEKLFF. DNA of the CDR3: TGTGCCAGCAGCAAAGGACAGGGGCTTAATGAAAAACTGTTTTTT.

This clone showed up just once. The genes are TRBV4-1 and TRBJ1-2; D is possibly TRBD1 (5 bases). The germline CDR1 and CDR2 sequences are MGHRA and YSYEKL. The V end was cut by 2 bases, the J end by 3 bases, with 19 bases between. The CDR3 runs to 17 residues. CDR3 loop: CASSQNPTRGADYGYTF. The CDR3 bases are TGCGCCAGCAGCCAAAATCCAACAAGGGGCGCTGACTATGGCTACACCTTC.

The chain employs TRBV5-1 and TRBJ1-3; maybe TRBD1 (5 bases). This CDR3 is 14 amino acids long. V gave up 4 bases and J gave up 0 bases, with 8 bases separating them. Germline V lookup: CDR1 SGHRS, CDR2 YFSETQ. This CDR3 reads CASSQDNSGNTIYF. Here the CDR3 DNA reads TGCGCCAGCAGCCAGGACAACTCTGGAAACACCATATATTTT.

This clone was seen once. The gene calls are TRBV12-3 or TRBV12-4 and TRBJ1-5; weak D call: TRBD1 (5 bases). This CDR3 has 13 residues. V was trimmed by 7 bases and J by 10 bases, leaving 17 bases between them. In DNA form, the CDR3 reads TGTGCCAGCAAAGGGGCAGCGGGGGGTCCCCAGCATTTT. Amino acid sequence: CASKGAAGGPQHF.

This chain joins TRBV7-9 and TRBJ1-1; D gene uncertain. The length of the CDR3 is 12 residues. V gave up 5 bases and J gave up 7 bases, with 11 bases separating them. CDR1 is SEHNR, CDR2 FQNEAQ, per germline (reference sequence). Written as DNA, the CDR3 is TGTGCCAGCAGCCGTGCGGAGGGTGAAGCTTTCTTT. Protein sequence: CASSRAEGEAFF.

The chain links TRBV2 to TRBJ2-7, with a weak D call TRBD1 (5 bases). Trimming stripped 7 bases from V and 6 bases from J, with 22 bases between. CDR3 size: 15 residues. Germline V CDR1 and CDR2: SNHLY, FYNNEI. The CDR3 bases are TGTGCCAGCATTTCCCTAGGAAGGGGATCGGTCGAGCAGTACTTC. It specifies CASISLGRGSVEQYF.

This clone was seen only once. J is TRBJ1-6 and V is TRBV4-3; 7 nucleotides align to TRBD1. Germline V gene lookup returns CDR1 LGHNA and CDR2 YSLEER. The V segment lost 0 bases and the J segment 8 bases; nucleotides outside the gene matches: 7. This CDR3 has 16 amino acids. In DNA form, the CDR3 reads TGCGCCAGCAGCCAAGAGGACAGGTTGTCGTATTCACCCCTCCACTTT. Translation gives CASSQEDRLSYSPLHF.